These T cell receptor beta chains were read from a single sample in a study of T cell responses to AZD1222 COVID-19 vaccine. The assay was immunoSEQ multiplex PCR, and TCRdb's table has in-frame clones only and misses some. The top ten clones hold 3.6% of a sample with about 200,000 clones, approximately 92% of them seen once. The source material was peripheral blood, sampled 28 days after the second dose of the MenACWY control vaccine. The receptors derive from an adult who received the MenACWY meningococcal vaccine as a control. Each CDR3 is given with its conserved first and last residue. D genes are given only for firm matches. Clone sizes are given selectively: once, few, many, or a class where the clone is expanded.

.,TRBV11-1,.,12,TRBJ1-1,TGTGCCAGCAGCCGGGCGAACACTGAAGCTTTCTTT,CASSRANTEAFF
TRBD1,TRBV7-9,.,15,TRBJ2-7,TGTGCCAGCAGCTTTCTACAGGGGGCGTCCAACGAGCAGTACTTC,CASSFLQGASNEQYF
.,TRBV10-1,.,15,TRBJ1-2,TGCGCCAGCGGCAAAGGGGGGGGGCGAAGCTATGGCTACACCTTC,CASGKGGGRSYGYTF
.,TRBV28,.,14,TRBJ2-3,TGTGCCAGCAGTTTAACCTCACTTCCAGATACGCAGTATTTT,CASSLTSLPDTQYF
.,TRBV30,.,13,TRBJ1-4,TGTGCCTGGCTACCGAGGACTAATGAAAAACTGTTTTTT,CAWLPRTNEKLFF
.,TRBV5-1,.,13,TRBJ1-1,TGCGCCAGCAGCCTCGACCACGACCATGAAGCTTTCTTT,CASSLDHDHEAFF
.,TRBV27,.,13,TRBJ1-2,TGTGCCAGCAGACGTCCAGGGAACTATGGCTACACCTTC,CASRRPGNYGYTF
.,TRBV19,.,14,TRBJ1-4,TGTGCCAGTAGTATAGACGTCGGGGGAGAAAAACTGTTTTTT,CASSIDVGGEKLFF
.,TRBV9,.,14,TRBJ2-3,TGTGCCAGCAGCGCTAGAGACCGCACAGATACGCAGTATTTT,CASSARDRTDTQYF
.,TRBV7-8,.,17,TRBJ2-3,TGTGCCAGCAGTTTGGGCGTGTGGGGTAGGGATACAGATACGCAGTATTTT,CASSLGVWGRDTDTQYF
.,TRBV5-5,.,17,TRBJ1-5,TGTGCCAGCAGCTTGGTAGGGGGATTGGGGGTTGGCCAGCCCCAGCATTTT,CASSLVGGLGVGQPQHF
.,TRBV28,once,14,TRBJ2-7,TGTGCCAGCAGTTCCACCCCGGTTTCCTACGAGCAGTACTTC,CASSSTPVSYEQYF
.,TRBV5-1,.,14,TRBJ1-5,TGCGCCAGCAGCGTCTCCGGGGGGATTCAGCCCCAGCATTTT,CASSVSGGIQPQHF
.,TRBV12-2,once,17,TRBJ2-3,TGTGCAAGTCGCTTAGATATAACGGCGGGAGGCACAGATACGCAGTATTTT,CASRLDITAGGTDTQYF
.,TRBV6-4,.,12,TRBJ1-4,TGTGCCAGCATTCCAAGGGGGGAAAAACTGTTTTTT,CASIPRGEKLFF
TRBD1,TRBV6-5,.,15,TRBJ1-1,TGTGCCAGCAGCCTGACAGGGGGCCTGAACACTGAAGCTTTCTTT,CASSLTGGLNTEAFF
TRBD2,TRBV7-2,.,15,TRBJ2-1,TGTGCCAGCAGCTTATCTAGCGGGAAGTACAATGAGCAGTTCTTC,CASSLSSGKYNEQFF
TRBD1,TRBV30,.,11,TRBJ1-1,TGTGCCTGGAGACAGGGGAGTGAAGCTTTCTTT,CAWRQGSEAFF
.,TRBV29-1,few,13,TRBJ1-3,TGCAGCGTTGAGAGGGACACTGGAAACACCATATATTTT,CSVERDTGNTIYF
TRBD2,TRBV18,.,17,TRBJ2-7,TGTGCCAGCTCACCACTCCTTGGACTAGCGGGAGGGCCCGAGCAGTACTTC,CASSPLLGLAGGPEQYF
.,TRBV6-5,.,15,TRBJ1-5,TGTGCCAGCAGTAACAGGCCTGGGGGCAATCAGCCCCAGCATTTT,CASSNRPGGNQPQHF
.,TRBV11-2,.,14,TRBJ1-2,TGTGCCAGCAGCCCCGACAGACCTAACTATGGCTACACCTTC,CASSPDRPNYGYTF
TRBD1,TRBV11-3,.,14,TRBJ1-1,TGTGCCAGCAGCTCTGGACAGGCGAACACTGAAGCTTTCTTT,CASSSGQANTEAFF
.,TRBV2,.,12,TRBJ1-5,TGTGCCAGCAGTCCTCGGAATCAGCCCCAGCATTTT,CASSPRNQPQHF
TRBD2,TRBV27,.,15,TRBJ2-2,TGTGCCAGCAGACTAGCGGGAGTACGGACCGGGGAGCTGTTTTTT,CASRLAGVRTGELFF
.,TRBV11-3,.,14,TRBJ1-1,TGTGCCAGCAGCTTATCCGGGGCGAACACTGAAGCTTTCTTT,CASSLSGANTEAFF
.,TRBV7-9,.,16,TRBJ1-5,TGTGCCAGCAGCTTAGCTGGGACAAGTAGCAATCAGCCCCAGCATTTT,CASSLAGTSSNQPQHF
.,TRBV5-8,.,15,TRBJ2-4,TGTGCCAGCAGCTTGGGACAGCTAGCCAAAAACATTCAGTACTTC,CASSLGQLAKNIQYF
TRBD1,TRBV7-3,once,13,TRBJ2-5,TGTGCCAGCAGCTTAATCAGGGGGCAGACCCAGTACTTC,CASSLIRGQTQYF
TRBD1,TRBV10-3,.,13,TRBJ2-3,TGTGCCATCAGTGGGACAGGTACAGATACGCAGTATTTT,CAISGTGTDTQYF